The clone carrying this T cell receptor beta chain was observed many times. As yet, its antigen is unknown. Germline CDR1 SGHVS, CDR2 FNYEAQ. The V gene lost 5 bases and the J gene lost 0 bases, with 17 bases spanning the gap. The CDR3 spans 16 residues. MiXCR, applied by TCRdb to the reads, yields one record per CDR3 protein. The repertoire holds approximately 500,000 distinct CDR3 sequences, around 10% seen once, with more than 8.5% in the top ten. These data originate in a study of T cell repertoires in cytomegalovirus infection. Background on the study: Shared public TCR beta signatures pointed to both CMV infection and a matching HLA type. Broader study findings: Cumulative frequency of public TCR beta families picked out carriers of CMV plus the relevant HLA. Dominating the ex vivo response were TCR beta clonotypes that were CMV-specific and HLA-C-restricted.

The clonotype was recovered from a human donor in good health (CMV status not recorded). Some clones in this sample may be carry-over from other donors' samples. Input material: PBMCs. V usage is TRBV7-6 and J usage is TRBJ2-7, with D perhaps matching TRBD1 (5 bases). The DNA for the CDR3 is TGTGCCAGCAGCAACCCCCCGCGGCAGGGCTCCTACGAGCAGTACTTC. This codes for CASSNPPRQGSYEQYF. Full variable domain (rest looked up from reference TRBV7-6 and TRBJ2-7): GAGVSQSPRYKVTKRGQDVALRCDPISGHVSLYWYRQALGQGPEFLTYFNYEAQQDKSGLPNDRFSAERPEGSISTLTIQRTEQRDSAMYRCASSNPPRQGSYEQYFGPGTRLTVT.